This TCR beta chain was sequenced in a study of T cell responses to AZD1222 COVID-19 vaccine. Second-dose groups at about 4 or about 12 weeks were pooled. Study outcomes and limitations: The donor group comprised mostly white British people and more females; the analysis possibly underestimated clonal diversity. After the peak T cell response, and only then, were repertoires sampled.

The data were produced by immunoSEQ multiplex PCR, yet TCRdb's version contains in-frame clones alone and is incomplete. The data hold around 83,000 clones, with 90% observed a single time. Germline CDR1 ENHRY, CDR2 SYGVKD. The CDR3 contains 13 residues. The ends were cut back, 3 bases at V and 9 bases at J, with 9 bases in the middle. On this clone: Its antigen is still unknown.

The receptor was isolated from an adult who received the AZD1222 COVID-19 vaccine. The sequencing used peripheral blood, collected 28 days after the second AZD1222 dose. The chain joins TRBV10-3 to TRBJ1-6; D unclear. CDR3 amino acids: CAISELRVSPLHF. The CDR3 DNA is TGTGCCATCAGTGAACTGAGGGTTTCACCCCTCCACTTT.